The 22 T cell receptor beta chains reported below all come from one sample, sequenced in a study of cytomegalovirus exposure and HLA in healthy donors. Vbeta (60) and Jbeta (13) primers were used in the PCR. Measured with immunoSEQ multiplex PCR; TCRdb has only the in-frame clones, and not every one. In the table there are some 180,000 clones, 75% to 85% of which are singletons. The sample consisted of PBMCs. The receptor set was obtained from a woman aged 25 to 45 in good health and CMV-seropositive.

This sequence joins TRBV27 and TRBJ2-5; TRBD2 aligns across 11 bases. The CDR3 has 17 amino acids. J gave up 2 bases and V 7 bases, and 12 bases lay outside the gene matches. Germline V CDR1 and CDR2: MNHEY, SMNVEV (reference sequence). The CDR3 is CASKVQGLADSQETQYF. The CDR3 nucleotides are TGTGCCAGCAAGGTCCAGGGACTAGCGGATTCACAAGAGACCCAGTACTTC.

The chain joins TRBV6-5 to TRBJ1-4; D possibly corresponds to TRBD1 (6 bases). The CDR3 runs 14 residues. V dropped 5 bases and J dropped 8 bases, with 15 bases sitting between them. CDR1 is MNHEY, CDR2 SVGAGI, per germline. The CDR3 loop is CASSETGTGEKLFF. Written as DNA, the CDR3 is TGTGCCAGCAGTGAAACAGGGACGGGGGAAAAACTGTTTTTT.

The chain combines TRBV7-2 with TRBJ2-1, with TRBD2 as a possible D gene (5 bases). This CDR3 spans 15 amino acids. V was clipped by 7 bases and J by 3 bases, with 16 bases between them. Germline values: CDR1 SGHTA, CDR2 FQGNSA. The CDR3 DNA is TGTGCCAGCATCCCTAAGGTAGGGAGCTACAATGAGCAGTTCTTC. Its protein product is CASIPKVGSYNEQFF.

The chain links TRBV5-1 to TRBJ1-1, with 8 bases lining up with TRBD1. This CDR3 has 16 residues. CDR1 and CDR2 from the germline V gene are SGHRS and YFSETQ. The V gene end was trimmed by 4 bases and the J gene end by 1 base; junction bases not matched to a gene: 9. The CDR3 is CASSTAADRGNTEAFF. DNA for the CDR3: TGCGCCAGCAGCACGGCAGCAGACAGGGGGAACACTGAAGCTTTCTTT.

This chain joins TRBV7-7 and TRBJ2-2; TRBD2 aligns across 7 bases. This CDR3 is 17 amino acids long. After removal of 5 bases from V and 5 bases from J, the junction contained 14 bases not matched to a gene. Per germline, CDR1 SSHAT and CDR2 FNYEAQ (reference sequence). The CDR3 protein is CASSPTRGGAGTGELFF. CDR3 nucleotide sequence: TGTGCCAGCAGCCCTACCCGGGGAGGGGCAGGGACCGGGGAGCTGTTTTTT. Full variable domain (outside the CDR3, taken from reference TRBV7-7 and TRBJ2-2): GAGVSQSPRYKVTKRGQDVTLRCDPISSHATLYWYQQALGQGPEFLTYFNYEAQPDKSGLPSDRFSAERPEGSISTLTIQRTEQRDSAMYRCASSPTRGGAGTGELFFGEGSRLTVL.

Only a few counts were recorded for this clone. V and J are TRBV28 and TRBJ2-5; 10 nucleotides agree with TRBD2. This CDR3 region has 14 residues. Per the germline V gene, CDR1 is MDHEN and CDR2 is SYDVKM. V dropped 7 bases and J dropped 5; count of bases not matched to a gene: 7. CDR3 protein: CASTAGGILETQYF. CDR3 nucleotides: TGTGCCAGCACAGCGGGGGGGATCCTTGAGACCCAGTACTTC.

The genes are TRBV28 and TRBJ1-1; possibly TRBD1 for D (5 bases). Germline assignment: CDR1 MDHEN and CDR2 SYDVKM. CDR3 length equals 13 residues. The germline V and J ends were trimmed by 6 bases and 5 bases, with 13 bases remaining between them. The DNA of the CDR3 is TGTGCCAGCAGACTTGATAGACAGACTGAAGCTTTCTTT. Residues: CASRLDRQTEAFF.

The V and J genes are TRBV2 and TRBJ1-5, with TRBD1 matching 7 bases. The CDR3 extends over 15 amino acids. With 7 bases clipped from V and 3 bases from J, the junction kept 9 bases outside the gene matches. Germline CDR1 and CDR2: SNHLY and FYNNEI. This CDR3 reads CASKQDRAFNQPQHF. CDR3 DNA sequence: TGTGCCAGCAAGCAAGACAGGGCTTTCAATCAGCCCCAGCATTTT.

V is TRBV7-8 and J is TRBJ1-4, with 7 bases identical to TRBD1. Germline loops: CDR1 SGHVS, CDR2 FQNEAQ. V gave up 5 bases and J gave up 5 bases; unmatched junction bases: 8. The length of the CDR3 is 15 residues. The CDR3 DNA is TGTGCCAGCAGCGGCCCACAGGGGAAGAATGAAAAACTGTTTTTT. This sequence encodes CASSGPQGKNEKLFF.

The V and J genes are TRBV6-5 and TRBJ2-3, with 7 bases fitting TRBD2. The CDR3 has 14 amino acids. Germline values: CDR1 MNHEY, CDR2 SVGAGI. V was clipped by 1 base and J by 6 bases; unmatched bases: 4. This CDR3 reads CASSYWRGLDTQYF. The DNA for the CDR3 is TGTGCCAGCAGTTACTGGCGGGGGTTGGATACGCAGTATTTT.

The CDR3 bases are TGCGCCAGCAGTGAGAGGGCAGGGGTACAAGAGACCCAGTACTTC. It encodes CASSERAGVQETQYF. The chain uses TRBV10-1 and TRBJ2-5; maybe TRBD1 (6 bases). Germline values: CDR1 WNHNN, CDR2 SYGVQD (reference sequence). V was pared by 2 bases and J by 2 bases, with 12 bases between. The CDR3 is 15 residues long.

This clone was seen a few times. The rearrangement uses TRBV7-5 and TRBJ1-1; TRBD1 is the table's D call, not checked against the DNA. TRBV7-5 counts as a pseudogene. This CDR3 region has 14 residues. CDR3 in amino acids: CAEHRKGSNTEAFF. DNA of the CDR3: TGTGCCGAACATAGGAAGGGGTCGAACACTGAAGCTTTCTTT.

J is TRBJ2-5 and V is TRBV2, with D possibly matching TRBD1 (5 bases). Germline assignment: CDR1 SNHLY and CDR2 FYNNEI. The CDR3 runs to 12 residues. Trimming took 4 bases from V and 5 from J, leaving 8 bases between them. The CDR3 sequence: CASSGGPETQYF. The CDR3 DNA sequence: TGTGCCAGCAGTGGGGGCCCGGAGACCCAGTACTTC.

The genes are TRBV6-5 and TRBJ2-2, with 7 bases identical to TRBD2. The CDR3 contains 14 residues. The V and J ends lost 8 bases and 1 base, in that order; junction bases with no gene match: 4. The germline gives CDR1 MNHEY, CDR2 SVGAGI. CDR3 DNA sequence: TGTGCCAGCGGGGCTAGCGGGAACACCGGGGAGCTGTTTTTT. This translates into CASGASGNTGELFF.

The table lists this clone with a few counts. This chain joins TRBV11-2 and TRBJ1-3; no firm D call. The CDR3 length is 15 residues. In germline, CDR1 is SGHAT, CDR2 FQNNGV. Trimming shortened V by 6 bases and J by 3 bases, and 15 bases separated the two germline ends. CDR3 region: CASRPSSRFGNTIYF. In DNA, the CDR3 is TGTGCCAGCAGGCCGTCGTCGCGATTTGGAAACACCATATATTTT.

The J gene is TRBJ1-3, the V gene TRBV27; D not certain. The CDR3 runs 15 residues. V lost 5 bases and J 0 bases, leaving 11 bases between the germline ends. Germline-derived CDR1 and CDR2 are MNHEY and SMNVEV (reference sequence). CDR3 residues: CASSLSMSSGNTIYF. In DNA form, the CDR3 reads TGTGCCAGCAGTCTTTCGATGAGCTCTGGAAACACCATATATTTT.

V is TRBV30 and J is TRBJ2-2, with 9 nucleotides matching TRBD1. J gave up 5 bases and V 1 base, and 11 bases lay outside the gene matches. CDR3 length equals 17 residues. The germline CDR1 and CDR2 sequences are GTSNPN and SVGIG (reference sequence). The CDR3 DNA reads TGTGCCTGGAGTGAAGATACGGGACAGGGCCAAACCGGGGAGCTGTTTTTT. It specifies CAWSEDTGQGQTGELFF.

This chain uses TRBV19 with TRBJ1-4; perhaps TRBD1 as D (6 bases). The V gene's germline CDR1 is LNHDA and CDR2 SQIVND (reference sequence). The CDR3 contains 14 residues. V shed 4 bases and J shed 8 bases, with 14 bases lying between them. CDR3 loop: CASSRLRDTEKLFF. The DNA for the CDR3 is TGTGCCAGTAGTAGGCTCCGGGACACCGAAAAACTGTTTTTT.

J is TRBJ2-3 and V is TRBV4-1; possibly TRBD2 for D (6 bases). The CDR3 is made up of 18 amino acids. The germline CDR1 and CDR2 sequences are MGHRA and YSYEKL. Trimming cost V 0 bases and J 0 bases, with 16 bases left between them. The CDR3 sequence is CASSQDPQAGTSTDTQYF. The CDR3 DNA reads TGCGCCAGCAGCCAAGATCCACAGGCGGGGACTAGCACAGATACGCAGTATTTT.

As to this clone: The limits of the CDR3 on the DNA are not certain, so only TCRdb's listed CDR3 is given. The CDR3 loop is CASSYSSGRGFLAAFF. The rearrangement joins TRBV6-5 to TRBJ1-1; the table's TRBD1 call for D was not verified on the DNA. Germline-derived CDR1 and CDR2 are MNHEY and SVGAGI. The CDR3 comprises 16 residues, both ends counted.

This clone was recorded only once. The V and J genes are TRBV19 and TRBJ2-7; D may be TRBD1 (5 bases). This CDR3 region has 14 residues. Trimming removed 1 base from V and 0 bases from J, with 7 bases in between. Looked up from germline, CDR1 is LNHDA and CDR2 is SQIVND (reference sequence). In DNA form, the CDR3 reads TGTGCCAGTAGTATAGTAGGGGTCTCCTACGAGCAGTACTTC. Translation: CASSIVGVSYEQYF.

V gene TRBV5-4 combines with J gene TRBJ2-5; 7 bases are shared with TRBD1. J was trimmed by 3 bases and V by 3 bases; bases with no gene match: 5. The CDR3 consists of 14 residues. Germline loops: CDR1 SGHNT, CDR2 YYREEE (reference sequence). CDR3 loop: CASSSDQGEETQYF. The CDR3 DNA sequence: TGTGCCAGCAGCTCCGACCAGGGGGAAGAGACCCAGTACTTC.